Listed below are T cell receptor beta chains from one sample, sequenced in a study of blood T cells in healthy people across ages. MiXCR, applied by TCRdb to the 5' RACE reads, yields one record per CDR3 protein. The table has 760,000 or so distinct CDR3 sequences, more than 20% seen once. The data were also submitted as part of a second study, on T cells of mothers and their children.

Sample: blood. Receptor source: a boy younger than 18 in good health. The CDR3 runs from the conserved cysteine through the conserved F or W. D genes are given only for firm matches. Clone size is given for some rows only: seen once, a few or many times, or a class if the clone is expanded.

TRBD1	TRBJ2-7	.	TRBV4-1	CASARATDRAYEQYF	TGCGCCAGCGCAAGAGCCACGGACAGGGCCTACGAGCAGTACTTC
.	TRBJ2-2	.	TRBV20-1	CSASQPTGELFF	TGCAGTGCTAGCCAACCTACCGGGGAGCTGTTTTTT
TRBD1	TRBJ2-5	few	TRBV20-1	CSARDLNSGQEETQYF	TGCAGTGCTAGAGATCTGAATTCGGGACAGGAGGAGACCCAGTACTTC
TRBD1	TRBJ2-5	few	TRBV5-1	CASSPGQGDQETQYF	TGCGCCAGCAGCCCTGGACAGGGGGATCAAGAGACCCAGTACTTC
.	TRBJ2-7	.	TRBV2	CASRQGAGKGYEQYF	TGTGCCAGCAGACAGGGAGCTGGAAAGGGCTACGAGCAGTACTTC
TRBD2	TRBJ2-2	.	TRBV7-2	CASSRGLAGGTGELFF	TGTGCCAGCAGCCGGGGACTAGCGGGAGGGACCGGGGAGCTGTTTTTT
TRBD1	TRBJ1-6	.	TRBV20-1	CSASTGANHSPLHF	TGCAGTGCTAGTACAGGGGCCAACCATTCACCCCTCCACTTT
TRBD1	TRBJ2-2	few	TRBV27	CASSWDRTGELFF	TGTGCCAGCAGTTGGGACAGGACCGGGGAGCTGTTTTTT
.	TRBJ2-3	few	TRBV6-5	CASSWGPIGESTDTQYF	TGTGCCAGCAGTTGGGGACCGATAGGGGAATCCACAGATACGCAGTATTTT
.	TRBJ2-5	few	TRBV3-1	CASSQGWGEASFLQETQYF	TGTGCCAGCAGCCAAGGTTGGGGGGAGGCCTCCTTCTTACAAGAGACCCAGTACTTC
.	TRBJ2-1	few	TRBV5-1	CASTQYPGMNEQFF	TGCGCCAGCACCCAGTATCCAGGGATGAATGAGCAGTTCTTC
.	TRBJ1-1	.	TRBV3-1	CASSRGSESREAFF	TGTGCCAGCAGCCGGGGCAGCGAGAGCCGGGAGGCTTTCTTT
TRBD2	TRBJ2-5	many	TRBV28	CASSLPTSGRETQYF	TGTGCCAGCAGTTTGCCGACTAGCGGGCGAGAGACCCAGTACTTC
.	TRBJ2-5	many	TRBV29-1	CSGRGTKETQYF	TGCAGCGGTCGCGGGACAAAAGAGACCCAGTACTTC
.	TRBJ1-4	few	TRBV28	CASSPRENRNEKLFF	TGTGCCAGCAGTCCCCGGGAGAATCGTAATGAAAAACTGTTTTTT
TRBD2	TRBJ2-5	few	TRBV5-6	CASRETSGRYQETQYF	TGTGCCAGCAGGGAAACTAGCGGGAGGTACCAAGAGACCCAGTACTTC
.	TRBJ1-5	.	TRBV29-1	CSVEDLLGERNQPQHF	TGCAGCGTTGAAGATCTTCTGGGAGAGCGCAATCAGCCCCAGCATTTT